The 20 T cell receptor beta chains below all came from one sample that was sequenced in a study of T cell repertoires in cytomegalovirus infection. Each CDR3 protein is one row after TCRdb ran MiXCR on the reads. The sample holds approximately 190,000 distinct CDR3 sequences, approximately 28% seen once. Specimen: PBMCs. The receptor set was obtained from a human donor in good health (CMV status not recorded). Some clones in this sample may be carry-over from other donors' samples.

V is TRBV6-1 and J is TRBJ2-1; 12 bases are a match to TRBD2. With 2 bases clipped from V and 9 bases from J, the junction kept 5 bases outside the gene matches. CDR3 length: 15 residues. The germline CDR1 and CDR2 sequences are MNHNS and SASEGT. CDR3: CASSELAGGGSEQFF. The DNA for the CDR3 is TGTGCCAGCAGTGAACTAGCGGGGGGGGGCAGTGAGCAGTTCTTC.

This clonotype was seen more than once but under ten times. The chain is built from TRBV29-1 and TRBJ1-1; possibly TRBD1 for D (5 bases). Germline V lookup: CDR1 SQVTM, CDR2 ANQGSEA. The V end was cut by 3 bases, the J end by 7 bases, with 12 bases between. The CDR3 runs 12 residues. DNA of the CDR3: TGCAGCGTTGAGGTTAGCGGGGGTGAAGCTTTCTTT. Its protein product is CSVEVSGGEAFF.

This chain uses TRBV6-6 with TRBJ2-7; D is ambiguous. CDR3 length equals 13 residues. V lost 4 bases and J 3 bases, leaving 10 bases between the germline ends. Germline CDR1 and CDR2: MNHNY and SVGAGI (reference sequence). In DNA, the CDR3 is TGTGCCAGCAGTTCGCGGCGACACTACGAGCAGTACTTC. Translated, it gives CASSSRRHYEQYF.

The chain joins TRBV5-4 to TRBJ2-6; D not certain. The CDR3 consists of 14 residues. Trimming removed 2 bases from V and 1 base from J, with 4 bases in between. Germline CDR1 is SGHNT and CDR2 is YYREEE (reference sequence). The CDR3 DNA reads as TGTGCCAGCAGCTTTCAATCTGGGGCCAACGTCCTGACTTTC. This encodes CASSFQSGANVLTF.

The rearrangement links TRBV10-2 to TRBJ2-7, with 8 positions matching TRBD2. Germline CDR1 reads WSHSY; CDR2 reads SAAADI. V was pared by 3 bases and J by 4 bases, with 5 bases of the junction left unmatched. The CDR3 has 14 residues. The CDR3 is CASSEAGGVYEQYF. As DNA, the CDR3 is TGCGCCAGCAGTGAAGCCGGGGGGGTGTACGAGCAGTACTTC.

This clonotype was observed at least ten times. The chain is built from TRBV7-2 and TRBJ1-2, with 8 bases identical to TRBD1. Unmatched junction bases numbered 4, after V lost 3 bases and J lost 1 base. Germline V lookup: CDR1 SGHTA, CDR2 FQGNSA. The CDR3 is 15 amino acids. The CDR3 DNA reads as TGTGCCAGCAGCTTTACTACAGGGGGTAACTATGGCTACACCTTC. This translates into CASSFTTGGNYGYTF.

The chain carries TRBV6-1 and TRBJ2-3; the match to TRBD2 covers 7 bases. Germline lookup yields CDR1 MNHNS and CDR2 SASEGT. V shed 5 bases, J shed 2 bases, and the junction held 10 bases outside the gene matches. The CDR3 extends over 16 amino acids. The CDR3 protein is CASSSRLASPTDTQYF. CDR3 nucleotide sequence: TGTGCCAGCAGTTCCCGACTAGCCTCCCCCACAGATACGCAGTATTTT.

This clonotype was counted ten times or more. V gene TRBV11-2 combines with J gene TRBJ2-3; D is perhaps TRBD1 or TRBD2 (6 bases each). Germline V gives CDR1 SGHAT, CDR2 FQNNGV. V was clipped by 1 base and J by 2 bases, with 10 bases between them. The CDR3 is 15 amino acids. DNA of the CDR3: TGTGCCAGCAGCTTAGGGGGGGCCCTCACAGATACGCAGTATTTT. Amino acids: CASSLGGALTDTQYF.

The rearrangement joins TRBV27 to TRBJ2-1; 9 bases are a match to TRBD2. CDR3 length: 17 residues. The V segment lost 3 bases and the J segment 5 bases; nucleotides outside the gene matches: 11. Germline loops: CDR1 MNHEY, CDR2 SMNVEV (reference sequence). CDR3 region: CASSLIPFSGGNNEQFF. In nucleotides, the CDR3 is TGTGCCAGCAGTTTGATACCCTTTAGCGGGGGCAACAATGAGCAGTTCTTC.

The chain recombines TRBV9 with TRBJ2-7; 7 bases fit TRBD2. J lost 0 bases, V lost 2 bases, and 2 bases had no gene match. Germline CDR1 is SGDLS and CDR2 is YYNGEE. This CDR3 contains 14 residues. CDR3 in amino acids: CASSVASGSYEQYF. The DNA for the CDR3 is TGTGCCAGCAGCGTCGCTAGCGGCTCCTACGAGCAGTACTTC.

This chain connects TRBV5-1 to TRBJ1-1; tentatively, D is TRBD1 (5 bases). Germline V gives CDR1 SGHRS, CDR2 YFSETQ. V shed 4 bases and J shed 5 bases, with 15 bases lying between them. This CDR3 comprises 14 residues. CDR3 bases: TGCGCCAGCAGCCCGGGGACCACCAGGACTGAAGCTTTCTTT. It yields the protein CASSPGTTRTEAFF.

A note on this clonotype: This could be a read error, since a much larger clone is one nucleotide away. The chain recombines TRBV7-2 with TRBJ2-3; tentative D call: TRBD2 (5 bases). CDR3 length: 16 amino acids. Per the germline V gene, CDR1 is SGHTA and CDR2 is FQGNSA. V lost 7 bases and J lost 1, with 18 bases in between. The CDR3 reads CASISPERSRTDTQYF. The CDR3, as DNA: TGTGCCAGCATCTCCCCCGAGCGGTCCCGCACAGATACGCAGTATTTT.

V is TRBV3-1 and J is TRBJ1-1; D may be TRBD1 (5 bases). This CDR3 is built from 14 residues. Trimming removed 3 bases at V and 8 bases at J, with 16 bases between. The germline gives CDR1 LGHDT, CDR2 YNNKEL (reference sequence). The CDR3 DNA is TGTGCCAGCAGCCAGGACTCCGGGGGGGAGGAAGCTTTCTTT. It codes for CASSQDSGGEEAFF.

This clonotype was seen ten or more times. The CDR3 nucleotides are TGTGCCAGCAGCTTAGTGGCCAAGAGCTCCTACAATGAGCAGTTCTTC. It encodes CASSLVAKSSYNEQFF. The chain uses TRBV7-8 and TRBJ2-1; D unresolved. CDR3 length: 16 amino acids. Trimming removed 1 base from V and 0 bases from J, with 10 bases in between. The V gene's germline CDR1 is SGHVS and CDR2 FQNEAQ.

The chain carries TRBV20-1 and TRBJ1-1; D is possibly TRBD1 (6 bases). Germline CDR1 and CDR2: DFQATT and SNEGSKA (reference sequence). Trimming stripped 5 bases from V and 2 bases from J, with 12 bases between. The CDR3 extends over 13 amino acids. The CDR3 reads CSAPSRGNTEAFF. Written as DNA, the CDR3 is TGCAGTGCTCCTAGCAGGGGAAACACTGAAGCTTTCTTT.

Note on this clonotype: A read error may be the cause here, since a much bigger clone is one base away. The V call is TRBV7-2, the J call TRBJ1-2; D is possibly TRBD1 (5 bases). CDR1 and CDR2 (germline): SGHTA, FQGNSA. Trimming pared 4 bases from V and 7 bases from J, leaving 10 bases between. The CDR3 consists of 12 residues. DNA of the CDR3: TGTGCCAGCAGCTCGACGACAGCTGGCTACACCTTC. It translates to CASSSTTAGYTF.

The rearrangement uses TRBV19 and TRBJ2-3; 10 nucleotides line up with TRBD1. Per the germline V gene, CDR1 is LNHDA and CDR2 is SQIVND (reference sequence). This CDR3 comprises 13 residues. Trimming removed 9 bases from V and 6 bases from J; junction bases left unmatched: 6. The CDR3 DNA reads as TGTGCCAGCTCGGGACAGGGGTACGATACGCAGTATTTT. Protein sequence: CASSGQGYDTQYF. The whole variable domain, filled in from reference TRBV19 and TRBJ2-3, reads DGGITQSPKYLFRKEGQNVTLSCEQNLNHDAMYWYRQDPGQGLRLIYYSQIVNDFQKGDIAEGYSVSREKKESFPLTVTSAQKNPTAFYLCASSGQGYDTQYFGPGTRLTVL.

As to this clonotype: This sequence may be a read error, since a much larger clone differs from it by one base. V and J are TRBV7-6 and TRBJ1-6; D remains ambiguous. Germline loops: CDR1 SGHVS, CDR2 FNYEAQ. V was cut by 1 base and J by 7 bases, with 8 bases left in between. This CDR3 region has 14 residues. CDR3: CASSLVGKNSPLHF. The CDR3 DNA reads as TGTGCCAGCAGCTTAGTTGGGAAAAATTCACCCCTCCACTTT.

The chain carries TRBV20-1 and TRBJ1-2, with a tentative D call TRBD1 (5 bases). Trimming took 0 bases from V and 4 from J, leaving 12 bases between them. The germline V gene encodes CDR1 DFQATT and CDR2 SNEGSKA (reference sequence). There are 14 residues in the CDR3. CDR3 DNA sequence: TGCAGTGCTAGAGATCAGGCGAGGGGCTATGGCTACACCTTC. Amino acid sequence: CSARDQARGYGYTF.

This clonotype was observed a few times. The CDR3 protein is CASSAWTGDEQYF. CDR3 in DNA: TGTGCCAGCAGCGCCTGGACAGGGGACGAGCAGTACTTC. The chain uses TRBV7-6 and TRBJ2-7, with 9 positions matching TRBD1. This CDR3 has 13 amino acids. The J segment lost 5 bases and the V segment lost 5 bases, leaving 4 bases of the junction unmatched. Per the germline V gene, CDR1 is SGHVS and CDR2 is FNYEAQ. The full variable domain, its missing parts supplied by reference TRBV7-6 and TRBJ2-7, is GAGVSQSPRYKVTKRGQDVALRCDPISGHVSLYWYRQALGQGPEFLTYFNYEAQQDKSGLPNDRFSAERPEGSISTLTIQRTEQRDSAMYRCASSAWTGDEQYFGPGTRLTVT.